A single sample is the source of the 2 T cell receptor beta chains below, sequenced in a study of blood T cell repertoires in COVID-19. The data were produced by immunoSEQ multiplex PCR, yet TCRdb's version contains in-frame clones alone and is incomplete. The sample records more than 200,000 clones, over 70% being singletons. The specimen was peripheral blood. These receptors all come from a man between 40 and 49 years old with active or convalescent COVID-19.

This chain uses TRBV30 with TRBJ1-6; 9 bases agree with TRBD1. Germline-derived CDR1 and CDR2 are GTSNPN and SVGIG (reference sequence). J was trimmed by 7 bases and V by 2 bases; bases with no gene match: 6. CDR3 length: 15 amino acids. The CDR3 DNA sequence: TGTGCCTGGAGTTCCCGGGACAGGGCCAATTCACCCCTCCACTTT. It specifies CAWSSRDRANSPLHF.

V usage is TRBV18 and J usage is TRBJ1-1; the match to TRBD1 covers 7 bases. Germline trimming cut 6 bases from V and 8 bases from J; bases unmatched to any gene: 6. This CDR3 contains 12 residues. CDR1 and CDR2 from the germline V gene are KGHSH and LQKENI. The CDR3 DNA follows: TGTGCCAGCTCCCAGGACAGGATGGAAGCTTTCTTT. Protein product: CASSQDRMEAFF.